One T cell receptor (beta chain) is described in this entry. The antigen it recognizes is unknown. No qualities accompany the bases; no much larger clone lies one base away. Looking up the germline V gene yields CDR1 SGHRS and CDR2 YFSETQ. Trimming costs V 0 bases and J 7 bases, and their ends lie 13 bases apart. The CDR3 starts with the cysteine, ends with the phenylalanine, and has 15 residues. CDR3 DNA is the only sequence kept; it has 45 bases, read in frame from the first base. The method behind the library was the immunoSEQ multiplex PCR assay. The multiplex PCR relied on a mix of 60 forward primers for TCR Vbeta segments and 13 reverse primers for TCR Jbeta segments. The CDR3 region of rearranged TCR beta genes was amplified from genomic DNA with a multiplex PCR assay. The Illumina HiSeq System was used to sequence the amplified TCR beta libraries as 87-base-pair reads. For the original study's pipeline: A later analysis tallied about 77 million unique TCR beta chains across the 600 to 700 repertoires, and about 12 million of those chains were shared by two or more donors. To remove PCR and sequencing errors, raw reads were error-corrected and collapsed into unique sequences using a nearest-neighbor algorithm that merged closely related sequences. Alignment of CDR3 sequences to IMGT reference sequences was used to assign V, D and J gene segments. For a sequence to be retained, at least a six-nucleotide match to both a V gene segment and a J gene segment was required. Rearrangements were classified as productive when the CDR3 lacked stop codons and remained in frame with V and J, and all other rearrangements were classified as non-productive. CDR3 was defined by IMGT convention, running from the second conserved V-encoded cysteine to the conserved J-encoded phenylalanine. The earlier analysis of more than 450 of the donors excluded sequences that lacked an unambiguous match to a single V gene segment. In an earlier analysis of roughly 500 of the donors, V segments were called functional above 56.7% productive rearrangements and were called segregating when the between-donor standard deviation exceeded 5%. A statistical classification framework was built for diagnosing cytomegalovirus status from the catalog of TCR beta chain sequences. V and J gene assignment, in a later analysis, came from comparing TCR nucleotide sequences with IMGT/GENE-DB human TR gene sequences. Using the TCRdist pipeline, a later analysis assigned CDR3 sequences along with most-parsimonious VDJ recombination scenarios. In a later analysis, each TCR beta chain was defined by its CDR3 amino acid sequence together with its V-gene family, and reads lacking a unique V-gene family were excluded. In a later analysis, 450 to 600 highly shared, low-generation-probability nucleotide sequences were removed to address suspected cross-contamination and a sequencing artifact. In a later analysis, a clonal expansion index was calculated for each public chain from normalized within-repertoire ranks of inferred template counts. In a later analysis, generation probabilities were computed using a VDJ recombination model fitted to out-of-frame rearrangements, and the results were checked against IGoR. In a later analysis, hypergeometric tests were used to score TCR-TCR, TCR-HLA and TCR-CMV co-occurrence, with a repertoire-size bias correction applied to TCR pairs. To estimate false discovery rates, a later analysis permuted the HLA or CMV assignments 20 times. In a later analysis, co-occurring TCRs were grouped with DBSCAN, and TCRdist sequence similarity was added when clustering was performed within HLA-allele-positive subsets. For co-occurrence clustering, repertoires with fewer than 30,000 or more than 120,000 public chains were excluded, along with four to six repertoires with anomalous nucleotide sharing. The source is immuneACCESS, and TCRdb retained only in-frame sequences with V and J called. Part of the clones is not carried over; for the studies checked, unresolved V genes explain less than half of this, and the remainder is unexplained. That table furnishes V, J and clone size, whereas the DNA furnished D and trimming. This sample holds some 150,000 clones; under 80% were observed only once. The ten top clones hold 2.8% of the sample.

This sample is drawn from a study of cytomegalovirus exposure and HLA in healthy donors (dated by TCRdb to about 2017). General notes on the study: According to an earlier analysis of 550 to 750 of the donors, about 180 million T cells yielded 90 million to 140 million unique TCR beta sequences and roughly 280 Gb of sequence data. Roughly 300 gigabases of sequencing data and around 88 million unique TCR sequences made up an early release that covered over 550 HLA-typed donors. Of the 300 to 400 genotyped donors, approximately 83% fell in the genetic ancestry cluster associated with self-reported Caucasian donors. The study aimed to test whether cataloging public T cell receptors could reveal signatures of past pathogen exposure. The study used immunosequencing to profile the T cell repertoires of some 600 subjects and linked those repertoires to cytomegalovirus serostatus. Along with the approximately 700-subject first cohort, a separate validation cohort of more than 90 different subjects was used. To predict cytomegalovirus infection status, the study combined high-throughput TCR immunosequencing, statistical association of individual TCRs with disease status, and machine learning. To study patterns of TCR occurrence, a later analysis re-analyzed previously published TCR beta repertoires from around 670 donors and added high-resolution HLA genotyping. In the later analysis, no new phenotypic data were used to find candidate immune exposures; instead, reliance was placed on TCR beta sequences and their occurrence across donors. To decide whether each TCR beta V gene segment behaved as functional or pseudogenic, an earlier analysis of 587 of the donors relied on high-throughput TCR beta sequencing. Donor age, sex, ethnicity and CMV serostatus were compiled together with the repertoire data. Genome-wide SNP genotypes for about 65% of the roughly 700 donors were used in a later genetic analysis, which treated that subset as a discovery cohort. All discovery cohort repertoires had been generated using a single sequencing platform. HLA typing included class I and class II loci at four-digit resolution. Typing coverage differed by locus: A, B, C, DRB1 and DQB1 were typed in roughly 629-640 donors, DQA1 in about 510, DPA1 in roughly 590, and DPB1 in roughly 470. Roughly five DR-DQ haplotypes were handled as single units for association and clustering because linkage in the cohort was strong. Among 300 to 450 genotyped donors of the cohort, an average of approximately 250,000 unique TCR beta nucleotide sequences were sequenced per donor, around 18% of them non-productive. Broad study findings and their caveats: In a later genetic analysis, a missense DCLRE1C variant was associated with V-gene and J-gene trimming of TCR beta chains, and the association was replicated in an independent cohort. Because some donors lacked HLA typing at each locus, the association tests relied only on the typed subset. Most CMV-associated TCR beta chains appeared to be HLA-restricted in a later analysis, and the HLA associations seemed to be driven largely by CMV exposure. The authors suggested that the approach could potentially be generalized to other disease states and immunological phenotypes. A cluster of highly shared sequence variants was judged likely to be a technical artifact of the sequencing pipeline. According to a later analysis, parvovirus B19, influenza, CMV and Epstein-Barr virus appeared linked to several top co-occurrence clusters. A later analysis found that HLA-associated TCR beta chains were more clonally expanded and had lower generation probabilities than equally common non-associated chains. In a later genetic analysis, fewer N-insertions in productive TCRs were reported among donors in an Asian-associated ancestry cluster than the roughly 640-donor mean. Presence/absence analyses assumed roughly uniform sequencing depth across donors, an assumption that may not hold. The classifier was reported to diagnose cytomegalovirus status with high specificity and sensitivity in both the original cohort and the validation cohort. A later analysis found that TCR association rates varied across HLA loci, with DRB1 alleles showing the most associated TCRs and HLA-C alleles the fewest. For the cohort, immune exposure information was limited to CMV serostatus. A few of the identified cytomegalovirus-associated TCR beta chains were confirmed in vitro to be specific for cytomegalovirus antigens. Most TCR sequences were seen in very few donors, while some public TCRs were found in many individuals. Because counts were too low, fewer than 20 rarely observed V segments, including chromosome 9 orphons, were excluded from the earlier analysis of 500 to 700 of the donors. The study listed 150 to 200 TCR beta chains as associated with cytomegalovirus. A further reported finding was that TCR beta sequences accurately predicted the HLA-A and HLA-B alleles for most subjects in the first cohort. When HLA alleles, especially DR and DQ, strongly co-occurred, TCR associations were difficult to assign to individual alleles. Correlated functional status among segregating V segments might be attributable to linkage disequilibrium, but an unknown experimental factor could not be ruled out. A later analysis associated 15,000 to 20,000 TCR beta sequences with specific HLA alleles at a false discovery rate of 0.05. An earlier analysis of 587 of the donors showed that most TCR beta V segments appeared in productive rearrangements either about 87% or about 30% of the time, which broadly matched IMGT annotations. Because the 87-base-pair reads could not distinguish some IMGT-functional V segments, including TRBV6-2 and TRBV6-3, those segments were excluded. This cohort had only TCR beta chains sequenced, and the lack of alpha or paired-chain data limited which features could be detected.

In total, 500 to 700 healthy bone marrow donors made up the cohort. At the time of sampling, all cohort members were nominally healthy, though unrecorded immune exposures were likely present. The donor was CMV seronegative and was included in the group of 352 seronegative cohort members. Every donor gave a peripheral blood sample, and the peripheral blood mononuclear cells from that sample were used for TCR beta sequencing. The Qiagen DNeasy Blood Extraction Kit was used to extract genomic DNA from the blood cell samples. The chain couples TRBV5-1 to TRBJ1-4; the D gene lacks a confident call. The sample consisted of PBMCs. This clonotype originated in a male donor in good health and CMV-seronegative. The CDR3 region reads CASSLVQGSGEKLFF. The bases are TGCGCCAGCAGCTTGGTACAAGGGAGTGGTGAAAAACTGTTTTTT.